These 28 T cell receptor beta chains came from one sample sequenced in a study of T cells in Graves' hyperthyroidism and ophthalmopathy. Template material for amplifying TCR beta CDR3 regions consisted of RNA transcripts. HTBI primers were the set used in a first-round RT-PCR of the TCR CDR3. A single record per CDR3 protein comes from TCRdb applying MiXCR to the multiplex PCR reads. The sample lists more than 300,000 distinct CDR3 sequences, about 15% seen once, with about 10% in the top ten. The sample comprised blood. These receptors came from a woman in her fifties or sixties with Graves' hyperthyroidism.

This clonotype was seen at least ten times. The chain couples TRBV24-1 to TRBJ1-5, with 7 bases that match TRBD1. With 4 bases clipped from V and 7 bases from J, the junction kept 6 bases outside the gene matches. The CDR3 runs to 14 residues. In germline, CDR1 is KGHDR, CDR2 SFDVKD. The CDR3 sequence: CATSDDRVGQPQHF. The CDR3 DNA reads as TGTGCCACCAGTGACGACAGGGTTGGCCAGCCCCAGCATTTT.

This clonotype has a handful of counts. The chain links TRBV20-1 to TRBJ2-7; 16 positions match TRBD2. CDR3 size: 13 residues. Germline V gene lookup returns CDR1 DFQATT and CDR2 SNEGSKA (reference sequence). CDR3 in DNA: TGCAGCGCGGGGACTAGCGGGAGGGCCGAGCAGTACTTC. It translates to CSAGTSGRAEQYF.

This clonotype was found a few times. The CDR3 here is CASSDSSGRINEQYF. CDR3 nucleotide sequence: TGTGCCAGCAGTGACTCTAGCGGGAGGATCAACGAGCAGTACTTC. The chain links TRBV6-1 to TRBJ2-7, with 11 bases lining up with TRBD2. The V gene end was trimmed by 3 bases and the J gene end by 5 bases; junction bases not matched to a gene: 6. The CDR3 totals 15 residues. The germline V gene encodes CDR1 MNHNS and CDR2 SASEGT.

This clonotype has a handful of counts. The chain links TRBV6-1 to TRBJ2-7, with 12 bases that match TRBD2. Germline-derived CDR1 and CDR2 are MNHNS and SASEGT. The CDR3 spans 16 residues. Trimming took 5 bases from V and 3 from J; bases not matched to a gene: 8. CDR3 amino acids: CASSSVTSGRLYEQYF. In DNA, the CDR3 is TGTGCCAGCAGTTCCGTGACTAGCGGGAGACTCTACGAGCAGTACTTC.

This clonotype was detected many times. The genes are TRBV5-5 and TRBJ2-3, with D perhaps TRBD1 (6 bases). Germline V gene sequence: CDR1 SGHKS, CDR2 YYEKEE (reference sequence). Trimming shortened V by 4 bases and J by 6 bases, and 9 bases separated the two germline ends. The CDR3 totals 12 residues. The CDR3 is CASSVRGDTQYF. The CDR3, as DNA: TGTGCCAGCAGCGTAAGGGGGGATACGCAGTATTTT.

This clonotype occurred many times. The genes are TRBV7-2 and TRBJ2-7; 9 nucleotides match TRBD2. Trimming took 4 bases from V and 2 from J; bases not matched to a gene: 6. The CDR3 covers 15 residues. Germline V CDR1 and CDR2: SGHTA, FQGNSA. The CDR3 protein is CASSSRSSGTYEQYF. In DNA, the CDR3 is TGTGCCAGCAGCTCAAGATCTAGCGGGACCTACGAGCAGTACTTC.

This clonotype was seen only a few times. This rearrangement joins TRBV6-6 to TRBJ1-6; D is uncertain. The CDR3 spans 16 residues. V was pared by 2 bases and J by 7 bases, with 15 bases between. From germline, CDR1 is MNHNY and CDR2 SVGAGI (reference sequence). CDR3: CASSYRQESRNSPLHF. The CDR3 DNA reads TGTGCCAGCAGTTACCGTCAGGAATCGAGGAATTCACCCCTCCACTTT.

Points on this clonotype: At one boundary the junction diverges from the germline segment, which might be a read error. The V gene is TRBV27, the J gene TRBJ2-1; unclear D gene. Germline V gene data show CDR1 as MNHEY and CDR2 as SMNVEV (reference sequence). The CDR3 is made up of 13 amino acids. CDR3 region: CANRPLNYKEQFF. In DNA, the CDR3 is TGTGCCAACCGGCCTCTGAACTACAAGGAGCAGTTCTTC.

This clonotype was observed at least ten times. The rearrangement links TRBV7-9 to TRBJ1-2, with D perhaps TRBD1 (6 bases). This CDR3 is built from 14 residues. The V and J ends lost 5 bases and 3 bases respectively, with 13 bases between them. Germline values: CDR1 SEHNR, CDR2 FQNEAQ (reference sequence). The CDR3 nucleotides read TGTGCCAGCAGCCGCACGACAGGCTACTATGGCTACACCTTC. It encodes CASSRTTGYYGYTF. The complete variable domain, with remaining parts taken from reference TRBV7-9 and TRBJ1-2, reads DTGVSQNPRHKITKRGQNVTFRCDPISEHNRLYWYRQTLGQGPEFLTYFQNEAQLEKSRLLSDRFSAERPKGSFSTLEIQRTEQGDSAMYLCASSRTTGYYGYTFGSGTRLTVV.

This clonotype showed up many times. The chain recombines TRBV7-2 with TRBJ2-7; D possibly corresponds to TRBD2 (5 bases). Germline CDR1 and CDR2: SGHTA and FQGNSA. V was trimmed by 2 bases and J by 0 bases, leaving 11 bases between them. This CDR3 has 15 residues. The CDR3 nucleotides are TGTGCCAGCAGCTTACGAGGAGGAAGCTCCTACGAGCAGTACTTC. Encoded protein: CASSLRGGSSYEQYF.

The V gene is TRBV5-1, the J gene TRBJ2-7; D ambiguous. V was clipped by 5 bases and J by 5 bases, with 14 bases between them. Germline V gene lookup returns CDR1 SGHRS and CDR2 YFSETQ. This CDR3 has 13 amino acids. The CDR3 protein is CASRFSSWDEQYF. The CDR3 DNA is TGCGCCAGCAGGTTCAGTTCCTGGGACGAGCAGTACTTC.

This clonotype occurred many times. V usage is TRBV15 and J usage is TRBJ1-1; D is undetermined. The V gene's germline CDR1 is LNHNV and CDR2 YYDKDF (reference sequence). This CDR3 has 14 amino acids. Trimming cost V 3 bases and J 3 bases, with 11 bases left between them. The CDR3 DNA reads as TGTGCCACCAGCAGGTTCCGTGAAGACACTGAAGCTTTCTTT. Translated: CATSRFREDTEAFF.

This clonotype appeared many times. J is TRBJ2-1 and V is TRBV10-3; 10 positions match TRBD2. The CDR3 length is 13 residues. From germline, CDR1 is ENHRY and CDR2 SYGVKD. Trimming cost V 6 bases and J 6 bases; bases outside gene matches: 2. The CDR3 bases are TGTGCCATCAGGCTAGCGGGAGCCAATGAGCAGTTCTTC. Amino acids: CAIRLAGANEQFF.

This clonotype was detected ten times or more. The chain employs TRBV20-1 and TRBJ2-1; D is perhaps TRBD2 (5 bases). Germline CDR1 is DFQATT and CDR2 is SNEGSKA (reference sequence). The length of the CDR3 is 12 residues. Trimming shortened V by 3 bases and J by 12 bases, and 15 bases separated the two germline ends. This CDR3 reads CSASMGRNSQFF. The CDR3 nucleotides read TGCAGTGCTAGCATGGGGAGAAATTCGCAGTTCTTC.

This clonotype was picked up many times. This chain links TRBV11-2 with TRBJ2-7, with 10 nucleotides matching TRBD1. The CDR3 is made up of 14 amino acids. The V gene's germline CDR1 is SGHAT and CDR2 FQNNGV. The V segment lost 0 bases and the J segment 6 bases; nucleotides outside the gene matches: 2. The CDR3 DNA sequence: TGTGCCAGCAGCTTAGATGGGACAGGGGTCGAGCAGTACTTC. This gives the protein CASSLDGTGVEQYF.

On this clonotype itself: Germline and junction disagree at one end, which may indicate a read error. This rearrangement joins TRBV20-1 to TRBJ1-1; D remains unclear. The CDR3 loop spans 15 amino acids. Germline V gene sequence: CDR1 DFQATT, CDR2 SNEGSKA (reference sequence). The CDR3 here is CSARAGAFANTGAFF. Here the CDR3 DNA reads TGCAGTGCTAGAGCCGGTGCGTTCGCGAACACTGGAGCTTTCTTT.

The sample holds many counts of this clonotype. The chain is built from TRBV4-1 and TRBJ2-7; TRBD1 might be the D (6 bases). Trimming shortened V by 6 bases and J by 3 bases, and 18 bases separated the two germline ends. This CDR3 is built from 15 residues. Looked up from germline, CDR1 is MGHRA and CDR2 is YSYEKL. The CDR3, as DNA: TGCGCCAGCAGTTACGGACAGCGCCACGACTACGAGCAGTACTTC. Its protein product is CASSYGQRHDYEQYF.

This clonotype was seen repeatedly, ten times or more. This chain joins TRBV7-9 and TRBJ2-7; D uncertain. This CDR3 has 12 residues. V was trimmed by 1 base and J by 5 bases, leaving 6 bases between them. Germline loops: CDR1 SEHNR, CDR2 FQNEAQ (reference sequence). The CDR3 region has the DNA TGTGCCAGCAGCTTAGAGGGAAACGAGCAGTACTTC. Translated, it gives CASSLEGNEQYF.

The J gene is TRBJ2-1, the V gene TRBV9; 9 bases line up with TRBD2. Germline V CDR1 and CDR2: SGDLS, YYNGEE. CDR3 size: 14 residues. J gave up 4 bases and V 6 bases, and 5 bases lay outside the gene matches. The DNA for the CDR3 is TGTGCCAGCACCCGACTAGCGGAATACAATGAGCAGTTCTTC. Translating gives CASTRLAEYNEQFF.

This clonotype was seen ten or more times. The V call is TRBV2, the J call TRBJ1-5, with TRBD1 matching over 9 bases. Per the germline V gene, CDR1 is SNHLY and CDR2 is FYNNEI. V lost 6 bases, J lost 4 bases, and 7 bases stayed unmatched. The CDR3 totals 15 residues. CDR3 in DNA: TGTGCCAGCAGCCTCGGGACAGGGAGTAATCAGCCCCAGCATTTT. The encoded protein is CASSLGTGSNQPQHF.

This clonotype was seen many times. V gene TRBV15 combines with J gene TRBJ2-1, with TRBD1 matching 8 bases. V dropped 5 bases and J dropped 6; count of bases not matched to a gene: 3. Per the germline V gene, CDR1 is LNHNV and CDR2 is YYDKDF (reference sequence). The CDR3 totals 13 residues. The CDR3 nucleotides read TGTGCCACCAGCGTTACAGGGGGCAATGAGCAGTTCTTC. Translating it yields CATSVTGGNEQFF. The full variable domain, in which reference TRBV15 and TRBJ2-1 provide the parts outside the CDR3, is DAMVIQNPRYQVTQFGKPVTLSCSQTLNHNVMYWYQQKSSQAPKLLFHYYDKDFNNEADTPDNFQSRRPNTSFCFLDIRSPGLGDTAMYLCATSVTGGNEQFFGPGTRLTVL.

This clonotype was seen a few times. The chain links TRBV24-1 to TRBJ2-7; 11 nucleotides line up with TRBD2. With 8 bases clipped from V and 3 bases from J, the junction kept 8 bases outside the gene matches. The V gene's germline CDR1 is KGHDR and CDR2 SFDVKD. The CDR3 consists of 15 residues. The CDR3 loop is CATINGLAGFYEQYF. DNA for the CDR3: TGTGCCACCATTAACGGACTAGCGGGTTTCTACGAGCAGTACTTC.

Ten or more counts support this clonotype. This chain links TRBV28 with TRBJ1-2, with 7 bases matching TRBD1. CDR3 length: 13 amino acids. Germline CDR1 MDHEN, CDR2 SYDVKM. The ends lost 5 bases at V and 4 bases at J; junction bases unmatched: 4. For the CDR3, the DNA is TGTGCCAGCAGTCAGGGGGAGAGCTATGGCTACACCTTC. This encodes CASSQGESYGYTF.

The V gene is TRBV30, the J gene TRBJ2-2; D may be TRBD1 or TRBD2 (5 bases each). From germline, CDR1 is GTSNPN and CDR2 SVGIG (reference sequence). The CDR3 sequence is 15 residues long. V was pared by 5 bases and J by 7 bases, with 20 bases between. The CDR3: CAWGEDPGTIGELFF. The CDR3 bases are TGTGCCTGGGGTGAGGACCCCGGGACCATCGGGGAGCTGTTTTTT.

There are many counts of this clonotype. The J gene is TRBJ1-5, the V gene TRBV10-3, with 7 bases fitting TRBD1. This CDR3 is 14 amino acids long. The V gene's germline CDR1 is ENHRY and CDR2 SYGVKD. Trimming took 10 bases from V and 3 from J; bases not matched to a gene: 9. The CDR3, as DNA: TGTGCCACCTGCCGGGAGGGGGCCAATCAGCCCCAGCATTTT. Translation: CATCREGANQPQHF.

This clonotype has at least ten counts. The CDR3 nucleotides are TGCGCCAGCAGCTTGGAAGGTAGCAGCTCCTACGAGCAGTACTTC. Translating gives CASSLEGSSSYEQYF. The chain is built from TRBV5-1 and TRBJ2-7; D unclear. The length of the CDR3 is 15 residues. Germline loops: CDR1 SGHRS, CDR2 YFSETQ. V shed 0 bases and J shed 0 bases, with 10 bases lying between them.

This clonotype has a count of ten or more. The rearrangement uses TRBV29-1 and TRBJ2-7, with TRBD2 identical over 11 bases. This CDR3 is built from 16 residues. Germline V gene sequence: CDR1 SQVTM, CDR2 ANQGSEA. V was clipped by 0 bases and J by 2 bases; unmatched bases: 6. The DNA for the CDR3 is TGCAGCGTTGAAGACTCGCGACTAGCGGGAACCTACGAGCAGTACTTC. It is translated as CSVEDSRLAGTYEQYF.

The table lists this clonotype with a few counts. The chain couples TRBV4-1 to TRBJ1-3; TRBD1 might be the D (6 bases). The V end lost 4 bases, the J end lost 4 bases, and 17 bases lay between the germline ends. This CDR3 has 16 residues. The germline V gene encodes CDR1 MGHRA and CDR2 YSYEKL. Written as DNA, the CDR3 is TGCGCCAGCAGCCCCCACCGGGGGCTGGAGGGAAACACCATATATTTT. Protein sequence: CASSPHRGLEGNTIYF.